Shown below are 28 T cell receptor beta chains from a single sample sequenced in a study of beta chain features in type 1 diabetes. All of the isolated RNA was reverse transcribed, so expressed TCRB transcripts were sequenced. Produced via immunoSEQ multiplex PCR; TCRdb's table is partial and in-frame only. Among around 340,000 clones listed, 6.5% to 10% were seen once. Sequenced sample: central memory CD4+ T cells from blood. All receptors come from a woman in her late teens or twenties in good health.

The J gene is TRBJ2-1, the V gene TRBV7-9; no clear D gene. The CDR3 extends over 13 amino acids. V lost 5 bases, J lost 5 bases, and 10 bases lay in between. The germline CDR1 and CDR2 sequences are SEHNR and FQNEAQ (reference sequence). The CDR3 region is CASSRTANNEQFF. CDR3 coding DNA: TGTGCCAGCAGCCGGACCGCCAACAATGAGCAGTTCTTC.

The CDR3 nucleotides read TGTGCCAGCAGCGCCGTGGGACAGTATGGCTACACCTTC. Its protein is CASSAVGQYGYTF. The genes are TRBV7-9 and TRBJ1-2; 7 nucleotides agree with TRBD1. This CDR3 has 13 residues. Per the germline V gene, CDR1 is SEHNR and CDR2 is FQNEAQ (reference sequence). V lost 5 bases to trimming and J lost 5 bases; unmatched junction nucleotides: 5.

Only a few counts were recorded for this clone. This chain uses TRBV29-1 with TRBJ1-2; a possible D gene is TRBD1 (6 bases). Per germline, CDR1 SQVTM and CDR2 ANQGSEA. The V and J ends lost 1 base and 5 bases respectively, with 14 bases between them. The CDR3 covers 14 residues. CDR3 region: CSVEGGWRGYGYTF. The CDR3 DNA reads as TGCAGCGTTGAAGGCGGATGGAGGGGGTATGGCTACACCTTC. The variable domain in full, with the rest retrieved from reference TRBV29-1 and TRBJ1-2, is SAVISQKPSRDICQRGTSLTIQCQVDSQVTMMFWYRQQPGQSLTLIATANQGSEATYESGFVIDKFPISRPNLTFSTLTVSNMSPEDSSIYLCSVEGGWRGYGYTFGSGTRLTVV.

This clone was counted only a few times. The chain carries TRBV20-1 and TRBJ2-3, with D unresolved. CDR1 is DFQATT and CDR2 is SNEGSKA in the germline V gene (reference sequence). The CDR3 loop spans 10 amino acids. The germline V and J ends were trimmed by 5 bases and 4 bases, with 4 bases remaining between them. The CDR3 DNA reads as TGCAGTGCTCTTGCAGATACGCAGTATTTT. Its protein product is CSALADTQYF.

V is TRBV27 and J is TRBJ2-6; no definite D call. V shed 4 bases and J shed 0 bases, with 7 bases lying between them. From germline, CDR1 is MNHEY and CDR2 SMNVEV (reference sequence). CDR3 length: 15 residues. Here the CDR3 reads CASSSDGSGANVLTF. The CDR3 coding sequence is TGTGCCAGCAGTTCGGACGGCTCTGGGGCCAACGTCCTGACTTTC. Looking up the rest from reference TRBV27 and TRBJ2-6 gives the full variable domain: EAQVTQNPRYLITVTGKKLTVTCSQNMNHEYMSWYRQDPGLGLRQIYYSMNVEVTDKGDVPEGYKVSRKEKRNFPLILESPSPNQTSLYFCASSSDGSGANVLTFGAGSRLTVL.

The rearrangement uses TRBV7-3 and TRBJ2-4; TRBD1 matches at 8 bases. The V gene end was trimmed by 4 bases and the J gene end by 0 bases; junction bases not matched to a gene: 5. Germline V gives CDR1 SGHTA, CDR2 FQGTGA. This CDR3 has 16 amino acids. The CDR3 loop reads CASSSGQGVAKNIQYF. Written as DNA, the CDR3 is TGTGCCAGCAGCTCAGGACAGGGAGTAGCCAAAAACATTCAGTACTTC. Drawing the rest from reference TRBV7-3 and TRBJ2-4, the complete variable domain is GAGVSQTPSNKVTEKGKYVELRCDPISGHTALYWYRQSLGQGPEFLIYFQGTGAADDSGLPNDRFFAVRPEGSVSTLKIQRTERGDSAVYLCASSSGQGVAKNIQYFGAGTRLSVL.

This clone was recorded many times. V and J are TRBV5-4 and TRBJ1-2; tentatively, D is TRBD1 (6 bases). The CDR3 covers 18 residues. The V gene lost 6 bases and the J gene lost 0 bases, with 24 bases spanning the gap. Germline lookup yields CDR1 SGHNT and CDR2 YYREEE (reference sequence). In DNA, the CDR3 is TGTGCCAGCACATTGACAGGTCGGCCCCTTACGTCTAACTATGGCTACACCTTC. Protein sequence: CASTLTGRPLTSNYGYTF.

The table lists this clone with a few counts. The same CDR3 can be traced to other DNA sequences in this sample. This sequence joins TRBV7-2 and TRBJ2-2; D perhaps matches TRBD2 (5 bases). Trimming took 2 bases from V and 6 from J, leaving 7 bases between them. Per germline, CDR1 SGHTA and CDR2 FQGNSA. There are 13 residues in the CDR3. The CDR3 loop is CASSLLASGELFF. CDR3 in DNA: TGTGCCAGCAGCTTACTAGCATCCGGGGAGCTGTTTTTT.

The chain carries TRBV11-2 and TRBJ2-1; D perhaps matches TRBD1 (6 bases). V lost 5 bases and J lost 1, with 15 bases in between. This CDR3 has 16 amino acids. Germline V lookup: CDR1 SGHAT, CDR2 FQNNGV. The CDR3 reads CASSRSPGQSYNEQFF. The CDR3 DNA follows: TGTGCCAGCAGCCGCAGTCCGGGACAATCCTACAATGAGCAGTTCTTC.

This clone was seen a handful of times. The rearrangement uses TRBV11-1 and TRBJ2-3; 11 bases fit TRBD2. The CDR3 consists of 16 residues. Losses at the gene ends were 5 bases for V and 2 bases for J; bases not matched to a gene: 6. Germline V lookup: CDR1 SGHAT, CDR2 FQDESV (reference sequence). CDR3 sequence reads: CASSLGTSGFTDTQYF. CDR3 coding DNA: TGTGCCAGCAGCCTGGGGACTAGCGGCTTCACAGATACGCAGTATTTT.

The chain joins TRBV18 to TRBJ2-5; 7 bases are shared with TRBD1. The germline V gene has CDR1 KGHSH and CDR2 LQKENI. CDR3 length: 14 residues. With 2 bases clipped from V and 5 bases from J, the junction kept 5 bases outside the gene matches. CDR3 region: CASSPITGEETQYF. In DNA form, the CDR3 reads TGTGCCAGCTCACCAATTACAGGGGAGGAGACCCAGTACTTC.

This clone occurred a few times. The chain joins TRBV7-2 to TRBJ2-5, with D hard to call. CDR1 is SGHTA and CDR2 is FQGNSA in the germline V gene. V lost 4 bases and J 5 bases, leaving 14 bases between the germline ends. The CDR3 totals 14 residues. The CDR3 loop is CASSYSGYGETQYF. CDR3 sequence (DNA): TGTGCCAGCAGCTACTCCGGGTATGGGGAGACCCAGTACTTC. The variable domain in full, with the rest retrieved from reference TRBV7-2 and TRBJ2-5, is GAGVSQSPSNKVTEKGKDVELRCDPISGHTALYWYRQSLGQGLEFLIYFQGNSAPDKSGLPSDRFSAERTGGSVSTLTIQRTQQEDSAVYLCASSYSGYGETQYFGPGTRLLVL.

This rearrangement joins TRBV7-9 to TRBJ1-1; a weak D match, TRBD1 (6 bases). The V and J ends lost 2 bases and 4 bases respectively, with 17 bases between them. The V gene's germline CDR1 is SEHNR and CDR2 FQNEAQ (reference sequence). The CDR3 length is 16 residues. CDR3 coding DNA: TGTGCCAGCAGCTTACGCAGAACAGGGAAGGGCACTGAAGCTTTCTTT. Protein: CASSLRRTGKGTEAFF.

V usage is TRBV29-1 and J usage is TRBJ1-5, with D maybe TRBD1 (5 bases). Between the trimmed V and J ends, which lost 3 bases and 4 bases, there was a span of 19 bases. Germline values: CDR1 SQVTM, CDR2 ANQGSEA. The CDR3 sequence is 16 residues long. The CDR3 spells CSVEQGLGAYNQPQHF. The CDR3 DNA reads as TGCAGCGTTGAGCAGGGTTTAGGCGCCTATAATCAGCCCCAGCATTTT.

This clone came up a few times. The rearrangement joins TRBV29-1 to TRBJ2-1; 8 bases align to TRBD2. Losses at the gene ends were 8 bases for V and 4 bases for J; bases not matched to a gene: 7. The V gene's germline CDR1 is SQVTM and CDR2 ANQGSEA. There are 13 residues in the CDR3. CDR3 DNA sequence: TGCAGCCTGATGAGCGGGAGTTACAATGAGCAGTTCTTC. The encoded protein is CSLMSGSYNEQFF.

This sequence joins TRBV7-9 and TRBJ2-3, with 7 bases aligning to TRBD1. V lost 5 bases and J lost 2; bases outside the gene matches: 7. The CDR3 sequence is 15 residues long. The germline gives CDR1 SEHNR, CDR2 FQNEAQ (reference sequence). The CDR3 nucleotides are TGTGCCAGCAGCCAAGGGGACAGATACACAGATACGCAGTATTTT. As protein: CASSQGDRYTDTQYF. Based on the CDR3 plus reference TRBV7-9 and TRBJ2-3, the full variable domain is DTGVSQNPRHKITKRGQNVTFRCDPISEHNRLYWYRQTLGQGPEFLTYFQNEAQLEKSRLLSDRFSAERPKGSFSTLEIQRTEQGDSAMYLCASSQGDRYTDTQYFGPGTRLTVL.

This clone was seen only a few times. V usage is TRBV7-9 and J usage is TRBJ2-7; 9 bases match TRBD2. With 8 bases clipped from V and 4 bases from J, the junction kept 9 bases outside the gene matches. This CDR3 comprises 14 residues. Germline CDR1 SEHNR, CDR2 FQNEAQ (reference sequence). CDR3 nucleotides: TGTGCCAGCGGCCGACTAGCGGAGCCTTACGAGCAGTACTTC. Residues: CASGRLAEPYEQYF.

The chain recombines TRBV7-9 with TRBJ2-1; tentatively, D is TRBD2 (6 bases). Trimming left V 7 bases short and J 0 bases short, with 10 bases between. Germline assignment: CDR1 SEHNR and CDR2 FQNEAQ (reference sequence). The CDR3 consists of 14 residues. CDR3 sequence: CASNLALSYNEQFF. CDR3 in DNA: TGTGCCAGCAATCTAGCGCTCTCCTACAATGAGCAGTTCTTC.

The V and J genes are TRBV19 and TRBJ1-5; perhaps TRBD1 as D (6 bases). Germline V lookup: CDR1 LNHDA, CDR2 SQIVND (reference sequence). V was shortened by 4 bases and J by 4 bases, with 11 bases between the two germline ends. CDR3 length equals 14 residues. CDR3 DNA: TGTGCCAGTAGTAACAGGGTAGGTAATCAGCCCCAGCATTTT. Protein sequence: CASSNRVGNQPQHF.

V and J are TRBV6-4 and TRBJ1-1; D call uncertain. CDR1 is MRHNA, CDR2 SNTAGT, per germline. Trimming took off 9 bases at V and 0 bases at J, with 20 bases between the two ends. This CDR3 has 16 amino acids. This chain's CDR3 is CASLTTGVRMNTEAFF. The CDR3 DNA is TGTGCCAGTCTAACCACGGGAGTCAGAATGAACACTGAAGCTTTCTTT.

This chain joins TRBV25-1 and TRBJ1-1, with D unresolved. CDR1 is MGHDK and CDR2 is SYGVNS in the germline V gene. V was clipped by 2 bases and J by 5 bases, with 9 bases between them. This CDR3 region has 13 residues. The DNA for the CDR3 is TGTGCCAGCAGTGAACCAGGCCAGACTGAAGCTTTCTTT. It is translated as CASSEPGQTEAFF.

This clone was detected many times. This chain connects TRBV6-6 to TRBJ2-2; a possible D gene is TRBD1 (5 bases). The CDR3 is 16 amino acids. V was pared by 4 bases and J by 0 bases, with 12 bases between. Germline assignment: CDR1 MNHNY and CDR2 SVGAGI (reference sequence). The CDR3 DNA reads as TGTGCCAGCAGTTTCCACCCGGACACGAACACCGGGGAGCTGTTTTTT. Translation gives CASSFHPDTNTGELFF.

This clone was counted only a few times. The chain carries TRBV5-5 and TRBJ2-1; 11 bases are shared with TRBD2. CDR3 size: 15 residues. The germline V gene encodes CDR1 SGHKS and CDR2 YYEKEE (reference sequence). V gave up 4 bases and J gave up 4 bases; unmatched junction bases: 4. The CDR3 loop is CASSVTSGMYNEQFF. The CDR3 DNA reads TGTGCCAGCAGCGTGACTAGCGGGATGTACAATGAGCAGTTCTTC.

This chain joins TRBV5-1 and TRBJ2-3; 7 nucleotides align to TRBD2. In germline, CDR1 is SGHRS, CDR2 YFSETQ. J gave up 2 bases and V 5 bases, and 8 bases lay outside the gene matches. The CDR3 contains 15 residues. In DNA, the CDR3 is TGCGCCAGCAGATGGGCAGCGGGGACCACAGATACGCAGTATTTT. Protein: CASRWAAGTTDTQYF.

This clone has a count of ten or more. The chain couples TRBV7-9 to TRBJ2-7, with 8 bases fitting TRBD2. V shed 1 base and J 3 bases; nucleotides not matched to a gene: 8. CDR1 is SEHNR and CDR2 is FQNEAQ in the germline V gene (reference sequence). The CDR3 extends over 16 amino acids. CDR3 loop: CASSLGVSGADYEQYF. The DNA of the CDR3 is TGTGCCAGCAGCTTAGGAGTTAGCGGGGCCGACTACGAGCAGTACTTC.

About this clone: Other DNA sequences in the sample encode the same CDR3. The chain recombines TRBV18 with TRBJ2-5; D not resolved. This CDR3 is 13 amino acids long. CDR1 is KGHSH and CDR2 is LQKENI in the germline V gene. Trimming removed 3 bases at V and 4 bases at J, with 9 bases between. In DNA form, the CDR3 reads TGTGCCAGCTCACCCACGACCGGAGAGACCCAGTACTTC. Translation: CASSPTTGETQYF.

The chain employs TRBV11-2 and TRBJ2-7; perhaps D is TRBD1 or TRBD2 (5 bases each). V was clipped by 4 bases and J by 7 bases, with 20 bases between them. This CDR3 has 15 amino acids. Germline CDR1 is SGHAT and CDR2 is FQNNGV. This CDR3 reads CASSSAGTYGGEQYF. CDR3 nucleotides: TGTGCCAGCAGCTCCGCCGGGACCTATGGCGGGGAGCAGTACTTC.

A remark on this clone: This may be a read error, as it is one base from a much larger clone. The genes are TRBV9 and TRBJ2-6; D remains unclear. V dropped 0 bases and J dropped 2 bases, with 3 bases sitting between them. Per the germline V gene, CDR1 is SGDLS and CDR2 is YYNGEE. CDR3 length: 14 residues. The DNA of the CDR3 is TGTGCCAGCAGCGTAGGTGCTGGGGCCAACGTCCTGACTTTC. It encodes CASSVGAGANVLTF.